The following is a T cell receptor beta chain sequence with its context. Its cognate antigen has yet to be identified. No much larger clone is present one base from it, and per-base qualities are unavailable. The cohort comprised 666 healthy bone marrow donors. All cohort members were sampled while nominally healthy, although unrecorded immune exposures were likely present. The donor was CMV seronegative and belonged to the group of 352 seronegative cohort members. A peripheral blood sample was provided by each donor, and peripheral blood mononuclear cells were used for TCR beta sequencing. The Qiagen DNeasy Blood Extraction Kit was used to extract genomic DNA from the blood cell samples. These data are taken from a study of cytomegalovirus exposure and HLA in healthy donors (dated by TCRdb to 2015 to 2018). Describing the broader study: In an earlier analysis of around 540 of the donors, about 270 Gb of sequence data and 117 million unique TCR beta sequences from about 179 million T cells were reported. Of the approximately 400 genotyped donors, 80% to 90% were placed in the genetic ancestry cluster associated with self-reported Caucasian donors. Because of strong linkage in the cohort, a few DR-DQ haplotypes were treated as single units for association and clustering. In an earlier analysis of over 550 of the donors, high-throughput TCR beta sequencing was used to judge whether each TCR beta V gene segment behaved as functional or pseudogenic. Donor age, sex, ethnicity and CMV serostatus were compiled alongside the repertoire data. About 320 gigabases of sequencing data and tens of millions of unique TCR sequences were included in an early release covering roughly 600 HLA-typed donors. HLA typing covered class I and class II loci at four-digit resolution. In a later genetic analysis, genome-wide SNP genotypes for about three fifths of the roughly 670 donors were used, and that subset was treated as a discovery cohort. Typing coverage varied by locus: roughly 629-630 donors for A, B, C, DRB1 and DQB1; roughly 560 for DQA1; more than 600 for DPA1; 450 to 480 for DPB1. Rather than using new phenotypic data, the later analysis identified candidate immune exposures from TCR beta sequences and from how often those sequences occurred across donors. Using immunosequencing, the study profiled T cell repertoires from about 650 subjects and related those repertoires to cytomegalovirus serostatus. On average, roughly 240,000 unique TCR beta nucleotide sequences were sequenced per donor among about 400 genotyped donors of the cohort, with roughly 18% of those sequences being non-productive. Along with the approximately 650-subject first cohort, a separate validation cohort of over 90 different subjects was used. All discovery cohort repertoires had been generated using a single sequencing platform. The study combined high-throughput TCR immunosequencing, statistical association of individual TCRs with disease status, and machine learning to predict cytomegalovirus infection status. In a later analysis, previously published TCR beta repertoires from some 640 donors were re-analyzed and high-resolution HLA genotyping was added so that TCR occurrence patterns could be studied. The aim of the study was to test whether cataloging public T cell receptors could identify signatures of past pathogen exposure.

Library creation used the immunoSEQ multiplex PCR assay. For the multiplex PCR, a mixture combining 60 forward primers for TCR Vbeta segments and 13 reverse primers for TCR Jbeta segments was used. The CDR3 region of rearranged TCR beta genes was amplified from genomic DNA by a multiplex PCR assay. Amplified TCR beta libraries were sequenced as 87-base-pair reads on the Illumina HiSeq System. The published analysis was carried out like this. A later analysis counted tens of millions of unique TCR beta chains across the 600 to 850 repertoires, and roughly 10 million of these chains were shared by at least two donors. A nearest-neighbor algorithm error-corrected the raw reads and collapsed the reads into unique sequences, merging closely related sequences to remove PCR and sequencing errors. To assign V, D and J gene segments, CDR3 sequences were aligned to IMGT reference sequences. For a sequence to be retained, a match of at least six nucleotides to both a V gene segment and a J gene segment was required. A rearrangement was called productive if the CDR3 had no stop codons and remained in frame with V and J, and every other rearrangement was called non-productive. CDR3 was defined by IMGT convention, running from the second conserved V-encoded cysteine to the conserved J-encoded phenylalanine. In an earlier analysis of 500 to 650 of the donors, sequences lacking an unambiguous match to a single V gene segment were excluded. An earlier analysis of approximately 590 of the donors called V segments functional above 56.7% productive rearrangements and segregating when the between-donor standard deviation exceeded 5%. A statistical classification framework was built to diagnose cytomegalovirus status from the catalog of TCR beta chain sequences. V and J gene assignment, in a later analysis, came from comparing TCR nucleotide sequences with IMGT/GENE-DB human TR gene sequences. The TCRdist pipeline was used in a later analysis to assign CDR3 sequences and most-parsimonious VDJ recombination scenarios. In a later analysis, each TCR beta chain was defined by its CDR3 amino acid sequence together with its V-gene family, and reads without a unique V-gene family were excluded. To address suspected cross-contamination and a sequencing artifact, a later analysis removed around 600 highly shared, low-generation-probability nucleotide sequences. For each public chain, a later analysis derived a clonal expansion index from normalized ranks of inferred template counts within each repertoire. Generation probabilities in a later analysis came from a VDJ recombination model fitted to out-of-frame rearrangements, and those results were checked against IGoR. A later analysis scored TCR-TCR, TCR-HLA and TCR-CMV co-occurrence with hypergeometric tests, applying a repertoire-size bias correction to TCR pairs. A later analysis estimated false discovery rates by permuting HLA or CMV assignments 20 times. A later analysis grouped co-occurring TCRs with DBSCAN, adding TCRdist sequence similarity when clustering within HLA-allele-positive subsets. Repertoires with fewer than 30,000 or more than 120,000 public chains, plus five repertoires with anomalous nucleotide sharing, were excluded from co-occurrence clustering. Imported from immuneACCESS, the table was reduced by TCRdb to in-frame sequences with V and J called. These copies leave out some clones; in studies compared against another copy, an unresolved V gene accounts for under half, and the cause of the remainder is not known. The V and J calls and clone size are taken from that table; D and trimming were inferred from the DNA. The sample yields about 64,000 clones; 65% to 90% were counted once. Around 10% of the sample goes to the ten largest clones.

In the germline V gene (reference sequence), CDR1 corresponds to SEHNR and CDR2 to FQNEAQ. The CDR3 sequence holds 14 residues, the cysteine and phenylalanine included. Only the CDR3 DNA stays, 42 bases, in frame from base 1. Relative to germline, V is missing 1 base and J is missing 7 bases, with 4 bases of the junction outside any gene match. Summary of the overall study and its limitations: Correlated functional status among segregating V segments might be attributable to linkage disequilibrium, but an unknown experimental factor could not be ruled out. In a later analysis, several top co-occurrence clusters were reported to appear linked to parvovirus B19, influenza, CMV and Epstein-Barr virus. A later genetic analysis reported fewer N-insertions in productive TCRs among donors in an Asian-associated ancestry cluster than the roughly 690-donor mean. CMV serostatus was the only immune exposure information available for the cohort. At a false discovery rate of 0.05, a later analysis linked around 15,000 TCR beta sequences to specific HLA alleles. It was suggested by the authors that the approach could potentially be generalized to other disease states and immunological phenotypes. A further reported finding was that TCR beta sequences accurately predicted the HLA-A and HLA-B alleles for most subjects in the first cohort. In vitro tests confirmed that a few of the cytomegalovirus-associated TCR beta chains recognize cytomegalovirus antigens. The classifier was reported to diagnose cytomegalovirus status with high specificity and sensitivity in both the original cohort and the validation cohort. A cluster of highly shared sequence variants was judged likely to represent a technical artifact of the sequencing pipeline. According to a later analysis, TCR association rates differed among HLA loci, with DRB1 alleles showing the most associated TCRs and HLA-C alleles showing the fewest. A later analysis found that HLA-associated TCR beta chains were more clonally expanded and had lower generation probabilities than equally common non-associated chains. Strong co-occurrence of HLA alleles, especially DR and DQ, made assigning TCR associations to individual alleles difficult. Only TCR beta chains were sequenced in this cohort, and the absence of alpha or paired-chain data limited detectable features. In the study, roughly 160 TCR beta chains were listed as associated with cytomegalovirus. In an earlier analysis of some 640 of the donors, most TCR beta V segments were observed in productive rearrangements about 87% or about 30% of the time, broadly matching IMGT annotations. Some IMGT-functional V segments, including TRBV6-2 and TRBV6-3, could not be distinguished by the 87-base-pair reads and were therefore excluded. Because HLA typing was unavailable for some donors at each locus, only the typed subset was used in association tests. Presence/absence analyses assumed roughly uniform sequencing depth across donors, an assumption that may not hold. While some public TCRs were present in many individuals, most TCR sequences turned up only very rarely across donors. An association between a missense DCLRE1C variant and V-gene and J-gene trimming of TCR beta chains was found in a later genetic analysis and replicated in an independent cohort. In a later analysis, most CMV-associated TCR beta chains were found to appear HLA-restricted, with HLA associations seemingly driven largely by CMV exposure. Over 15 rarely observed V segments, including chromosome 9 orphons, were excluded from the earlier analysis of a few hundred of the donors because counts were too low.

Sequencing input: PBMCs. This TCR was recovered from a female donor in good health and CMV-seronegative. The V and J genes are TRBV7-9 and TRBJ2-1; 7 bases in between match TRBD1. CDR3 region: CASSLGGTENEQFF. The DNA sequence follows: TGTGCCAGCAGCTTAGGGGGGACAGAGAATGAGCAGTTCTTC.